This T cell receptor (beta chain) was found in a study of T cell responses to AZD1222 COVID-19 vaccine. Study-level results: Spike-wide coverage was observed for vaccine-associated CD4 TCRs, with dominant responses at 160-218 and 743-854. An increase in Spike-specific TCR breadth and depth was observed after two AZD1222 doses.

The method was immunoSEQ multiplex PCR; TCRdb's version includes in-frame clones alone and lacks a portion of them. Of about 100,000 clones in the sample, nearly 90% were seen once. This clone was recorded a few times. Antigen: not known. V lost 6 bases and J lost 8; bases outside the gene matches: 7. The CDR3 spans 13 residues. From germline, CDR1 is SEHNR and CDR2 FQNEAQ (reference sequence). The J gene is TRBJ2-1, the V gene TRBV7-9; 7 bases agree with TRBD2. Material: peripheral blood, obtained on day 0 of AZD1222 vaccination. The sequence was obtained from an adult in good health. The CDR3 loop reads CASSGGSSYEQFF. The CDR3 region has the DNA TGTGCCAGCAGTGGCGGGAGCAGCTATGAGCAGTTCTTC.